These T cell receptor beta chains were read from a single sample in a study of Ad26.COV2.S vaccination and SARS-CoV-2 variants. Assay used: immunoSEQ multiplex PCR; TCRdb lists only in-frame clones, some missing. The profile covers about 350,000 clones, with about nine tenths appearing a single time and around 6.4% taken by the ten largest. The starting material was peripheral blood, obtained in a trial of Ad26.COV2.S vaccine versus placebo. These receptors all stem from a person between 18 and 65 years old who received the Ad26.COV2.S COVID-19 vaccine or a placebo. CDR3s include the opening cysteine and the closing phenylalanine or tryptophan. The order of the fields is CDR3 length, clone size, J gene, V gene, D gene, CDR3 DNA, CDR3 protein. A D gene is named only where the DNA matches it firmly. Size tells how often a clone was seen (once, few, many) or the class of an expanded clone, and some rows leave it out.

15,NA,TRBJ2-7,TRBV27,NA,NA,CASSTSVWGAYEQYF
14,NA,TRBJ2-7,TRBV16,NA,TGTGCCAGCAGCCCACGGACGGTACCCTACGAGCAGTACTTC,CASSPRTVPYEQYF
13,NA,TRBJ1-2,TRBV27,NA,TGTGCCAGCGGAACGCGCGACAGGCATGGCTACACCTTC,CASGTRDRHGYTF
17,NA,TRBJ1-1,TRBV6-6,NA,TGTGCCAGCAGTCCCGACCCTCCAGGGGTTAGGGGCACTGAAGCTTTCTTT,CASSPDPPGVRGTEAFF
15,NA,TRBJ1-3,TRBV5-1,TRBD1,TGCGCCAGCAGCTTACAGGGGGCTTCTGGAAACACCATATATTTT,CASSLQGASGNTIYF
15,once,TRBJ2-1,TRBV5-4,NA,TGTGCCAGCAGCGGGGGGCTCCCCTCCTACAATGAGCAGTTCTTC,CASSGGLPSYNEQFF
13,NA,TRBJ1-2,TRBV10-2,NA,TGCGCCAGCAGCACAAGTATCGGCTATGGCTACACCTTC,CASSTSIGYGYTF
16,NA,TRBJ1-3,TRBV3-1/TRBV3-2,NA,TGTGCCAGCAGCCAATCCAACCTGGGTACTGGAAACACCATATATTTT,CASSQSNLGTGNTIYF
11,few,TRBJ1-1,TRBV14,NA,TGTGCCAGCAGCCAGGCAGGGCAAGCTTTCTTT,CASSQAGQAFF
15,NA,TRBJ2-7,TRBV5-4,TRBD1,TGTGCCAGCAGCTTGGACAACAGGGGGAGCTACGAGCAGTACTTC,CASSLDNRGSYEQYF
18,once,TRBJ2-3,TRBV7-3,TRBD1,TGTGCCAGCAGCTTACTGAGGGGCGGACAGGGGGCGGTGGATACGCAGTATTTT,CASSLLRGGQGAVDTQYF